Below, 4 T cell receptor beta chains from the same sample are listed, as sequenced in a study of CD8+ T cells in alopecia areata. Following extraction, RNA underwent reverse transcription to cDNA, which served as the sequencing template. Produced via immunoSEQ multiplex PCR; TCRdb's table is partial and in-frame only. Of about 210,000 clones in the sample, under 70% are singletons; the top ten hold roughly 4.2%. Described treatment: oral pan-JAK inhibitor, 5-10 mg twice daily. Source: CD4+ T cells sorted from blood, taken at week 4, from a patient treated with tofacitinib. The origin of the receptors is a human donor with alopecia areata.

The chain uses TRBV6-5 and TRBJ1-2; unclear D gene. This CDR3 region has 14 residues. Trimming pared 7 bases from V and 4 bases from J, leaving 16 bases between. CDR1 is MNHEY and CDR2 is SVGAGI in the germline V gene. CDR3 protein: CASTHATEFYGYTF. Written as DNA, the CDR3 is TGTGCCAGCACCCACGCTACAGAGTTCTATGGCTACACCTTC.

The V gene is TRBV7-9, the J gene TRBJ1-3; D not resolved. V gave up 4 bases and J gave up 0 bases, with 7 bases separating them. The CDR3 length is 14 residues. Germline V gives CDR1 SEHNR, CDR2 FQNEAQ (reference sequence). The DNA for the CDR3 is TGTGCCAGCAGCTACCACAACTCTGGAAACACCATATATTTT. This translates into CASSYHNSGNTIYF.

The chain joins TRBV7-9 to TRBJ2-1; 14 bases align to TRBD2. Trimming cost V 5 bases and J 6 bases; bases outside gene matches: 9. This CDR3 region has 17 residues. Germline V gives CDR1 SEHNR, CDR2 FQNEAQ (reference sequence). The DNA of the CDR3 is TGTGCCAGCAGCACCCGGACTAGCGGGGGGCCATTCAATGAGCAGTTCTTC. Its translation: CASSTRTSGGPFNEQFF.

The gene calls are TRBV29-1 and TRBJ1-2; unclear D gene. The germline V gene has CDR1 SQVTM and CDR2 ANQGSEA. Trimming cost V 2 bases and J 0 bases, with 10 bases left between them. This CDR3 is built from 14 residues. The CDR3 is CSVERALANYGYTF. The CDR3 nucleotides read TGCAGCGTTGAAAGGGCCTTAGCTAACTATGGCTACACCTTC.